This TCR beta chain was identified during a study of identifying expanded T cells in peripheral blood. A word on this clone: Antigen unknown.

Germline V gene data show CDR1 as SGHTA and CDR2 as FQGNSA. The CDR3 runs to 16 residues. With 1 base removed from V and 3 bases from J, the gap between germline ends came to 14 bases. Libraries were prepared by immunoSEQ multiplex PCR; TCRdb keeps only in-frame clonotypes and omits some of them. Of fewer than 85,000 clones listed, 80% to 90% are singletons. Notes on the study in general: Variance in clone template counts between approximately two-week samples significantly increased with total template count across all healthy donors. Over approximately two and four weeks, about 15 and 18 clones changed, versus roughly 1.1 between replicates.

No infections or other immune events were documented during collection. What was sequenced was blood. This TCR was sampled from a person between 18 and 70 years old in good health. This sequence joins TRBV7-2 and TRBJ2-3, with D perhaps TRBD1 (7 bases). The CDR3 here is CASSLVGSGGTDTQYF. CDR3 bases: TGTGCCAGCAGCTTAGTCGGGTCAGGGGGGACAGATACGCAGTATTTT.